This TCR beta chain was obtained from a study of blood T cell repertoires in COVID-19 (dated by TCRdb to 2018 to 2020). Regarding the study in general: Samples from collaborators originated in the United States, Italy and Spain and spanned both the acute and convalescent phases of COVID-19. The prospective study material was composed of cDNA or gDNA derived from T cells, B-cell-depleted T cells, or PBMCs. Subjects who had been exposed to COVID-19, were actively infected with it, or had recovered from it provided the deeply sampled blood TCRbeta repertoires that made up the dataset. The repertoires were released in a freely available public database meant as a resource for research on the immune response to SARS-CoV-2. The samples were drawn from two sources: the first 160 participants of the ongoing ImmuneRACE study, and 950 to 1,500 subjects contributed by 6 global collaborators. Sample metadata almost always included a de-identified subject ID, COVID-19 status, age in years and sex. Where HLA class I and class II types were available, the types were taken from metadata supplied by the sample provider, not from assay-based typing. What the study reported, not specific to this receptor: How much clinical and demographic metadata was included differed by source and by participant, and the metadata was provided uncurated.

Comment on this clone: Its antigen has not been determined. Base qualities are not provided; no much larger clone lies one nucleotide away.

The CDR3 sequence holds 16 residues, the cysteine and phenylalanine included. CDR3 DNA is the only sequence kept; it has 48 bases, read in frame from the first base. From a lookup of the germline V gene, CDR1 and CDR2 are SGHDT and YYEEEE. For this chain, trimming is 2 bases at the V end and 0 bases at the J end, and the number of junction bases without a gene match is 4. Participants in the prospective study were aged about 18 to 95 years, lived in 24 United States geographic areas, and enrolled through a virtual design. In the prospective study, participants were assigned to cohorts based on the clinical history participants reported in a screening survey and a study questionnaire. Recovered participants in ImmuneRACE Cohort 3 were defined as having two consecutive negative NP/OP PCR tests, clearance from a healthcare professional, or resolution of symptoms. Each participant in the prospective study had whole blood, serum and a nasopharyngeal or oropharyngeal swab collected by mobile phlebotomists. Prospective study participants could optionally give additional blood draws and questionnaires over a 2-month period. Prospective study blood samples were shipped either frozen or at room temperature before DNA extraction.

TCRbeta CDR3 regions were amplified from genomic DNA by means of the immunoSEQ Assay, a bias-controlled multiplex PCR. The authors' analysis ran thus. The number of nucleated cells in each sample was estimated by amplification of reference gene primers within the assay. Sequence reads were collapsed and filtered to measure the absolute abundance of every unique TCRbeta CDR3 rearrangement. For each sample, productive Simpson clonality was calculated as the square root of Simpson's diversity index over productive rearrangements. TCRdb provides this immuneACCESS table in a form limited to in-frame rearrangements. Some clones are lacking; in checked studies, under half of them reflect an unresolved V gene, and why the rest are absent is not known. V, J and clone size were drawn from that table, and D and trimming were deduced from the DNA. In this sample the table shows approximately 290,000 clones, approximately 90% of which occur a single time. The ten top clones hold around 1.1% of the sample.

Sequencing used PBMCs or T cells enriched from blood (not recorded which). The source is a woman between 25 and 40 years old who had recovered from COVID-19. This chain is built from TRBV5-6 and TRBJ1-1, and 10 bases in between align with TRBD1. The sequenced DNA: TGTGCCAGCAGCTTCCTGGACAGGGGGATGAACACTGAAGCTTTCTTT. This yields the protein CASSFLDRGMNTEAFF.